Reported below is one T cell receptor (beta chain). Its antigen remains unidentified. The CDR3 is 11 amino acids. The V gene lost 11 bases and the J gene lost 2 bases, with 10 bases spanning the gap. In germline, CDR1 is SNHLY, CDR2 FYNNEI. Molecular barcoded adaptors covering alpha/delta and beta/gamma chains were used on roughly 370 ng RNA. Each CDR3 protein is one row after TCRdb ran MiXCR on the reads. The sample carries approximately 140,000 distinct CDR3 sequences, about 13% recorded once. At the time of active disease, bone marrow was collected from every patient. The entry originates in a study of read filtering for tumor transcriptome and immune sequencing. In the study overall: The cohort had roughly 17 men and more than 13 women aged roughly 40 to 90, mean about 66 years.

Study outcomes and limitations: Correlation between methods rose after single-read clonotypes were removed. Single-read clonotypes: roughly 82% of IR-seq clonotypes (about 3.5% of reads), 74.6% of RNA-seq clonotypes (44.6% of reads).

This clonotype originated in a donor aged 40 or older with multiple myeloma. V is TRBV2 and J is TRBJ2-7; no clear D. Source material: a population of CD138-negative cells sorted from bone marrow. In DNA, the CDR3 is TGTGCCGTCCTCCTAACCTACGAGCAGTACTTC. Translation: CAVLLTYEQYF.